Described below is a single T cell receptor (beta chain) sequence and its context. Its antigen is not known. These data are taken from a study of T cell responses to AZD1222 COVID-19 vaccine. Overall study findings and caveats: Donors were mostly white British, more females; clonal diversity possibly underestimated. After the peak T cell response, and only then, were repertoires sampled.

With 2 bases removed from V and 0 bases from J, the gap between germline ends came to 1 base. CDR1 and CDR2 from the germline V gene are SEHNR and FQNEAQ (reference sequence). The CDR3 contains 12 residues. Measured with immunoSEQ multiplex PCR; TCRdb has only the in-frame clones, and not every one. This sample carries roughly 100,000 clones, approximately 90% of them seen once, and the ten largest clones take approximately 18%. This sample comprised peripheral blood, obtained on day 0 of AZD1222 vaccination. The source of this sequence is an adult in good health. The J gene is TRBJ1-1, the V gene TRBV7-9, with unresolved D. The CDR3 protein is CASSLLNTEAFF. The DNA for the CDR3 is TGTGCCAGCAGCTTATTGAACACTGAAGCTTTCTTT.